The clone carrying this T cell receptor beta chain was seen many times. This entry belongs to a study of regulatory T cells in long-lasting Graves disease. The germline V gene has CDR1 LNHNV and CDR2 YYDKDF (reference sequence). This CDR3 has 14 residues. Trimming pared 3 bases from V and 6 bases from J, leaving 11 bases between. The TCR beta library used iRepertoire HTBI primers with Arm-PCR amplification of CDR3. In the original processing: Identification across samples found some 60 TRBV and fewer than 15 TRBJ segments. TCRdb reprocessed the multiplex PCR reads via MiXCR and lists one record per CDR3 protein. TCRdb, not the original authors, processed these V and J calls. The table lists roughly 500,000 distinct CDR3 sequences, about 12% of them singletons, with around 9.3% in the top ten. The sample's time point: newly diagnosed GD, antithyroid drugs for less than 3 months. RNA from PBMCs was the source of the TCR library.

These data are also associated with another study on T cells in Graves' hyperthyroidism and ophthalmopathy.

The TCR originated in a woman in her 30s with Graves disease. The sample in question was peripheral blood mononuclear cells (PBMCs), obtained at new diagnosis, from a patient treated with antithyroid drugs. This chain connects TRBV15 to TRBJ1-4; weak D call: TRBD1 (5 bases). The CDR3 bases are TGTGCCACCAGCAGGAGGGGATTGGATGAAAAACTGTTTTTT. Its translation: CATSRRGLDEKLFF.